The 28 T cell receptor beta chains below come from one sample, sequenced in a study of T-cell memory formation after mild COVID-19. TCRdb analysed the 5' RACE reads with MiXCR anew, one entry per CDR3 protein. The sample comprises 540,000 or so distinct CDR3 sequences, roughly 20% of which are singletons, and under 15% rests with the top ten. Material: PBMCs or a T cell subset sorted from them (not recorded which). Receptor source: an adult woman who had mild COVID-19 (a few samples of this study predate the infection). Cell type and time point are not known.

The rearrangement joins TRBV5-4 to TRBJ2-1; 14 bases agree with TRBD2. CDR3 length equals 16 residues. The V and J ends lost 5 bases and 7 bases, in that order; junction bases with no gene match: 8. CDR1 is SGHNT and CDR2 is YYREEE in the germline V gene (reference sequence). DNA for the CDR3: TGTGCCAGCAGTCCGGGACTAGCGGGAGCGGAGAATGAGCAGTTCTTC. This encodes CASSPGLAGAENEQFF. The full variable domain, completed using reference TRBV5-4 and TRBJ2-1, is ETGVTQSPTHLIKTRGQQVTLRCSSQSGHNTVSWYQQALGQGPQFIFQYYREEENGRGNFPPRFSGLQFPNYSSELNVNALELDDSALYLCASSPGLAGAENEQFFGPGTRLTVL.

The rearrangement links TRBV7-2 to TRBJ2-7; D gene ambiguous. The CDR3 is made up of 14 amino acids. Germline CDR1 SGHTA, CDR2 FQGNSA. The V gene lost 1 base and the J gene lost 2 bases, with 9 bases spanning the gap. The CDR3 sequence is CASSLVNEAYEQYF. The CDR3 DNA follows: TGTGCCAGCAGCTTAGTAAACGAGGCCTACGAGCAGTACTTC.

The rearrangement joins TRBV29-1 to TRBJ2-5; the D is unclear. Trimming removed 1 base from V and 5 bases from J, with 14 bases in between. The CDR3 loop spans 14 amino acids. Germline CDR1 SQVTM, CDR2 ANQGSEA. The CDR3 is CSVEVANEWETQYF. CDR3 bases: TGCAGCGTTGAAGTTGCGAATGAGTGGGAGACCCAGTACTTC.

This clonotype has more than one count but fewer than ten. This rearrangement joins TRBV7-2 to TRBJ2-3; D gene unclear. V was pared by 5 bases and J by 6 bases, with 9 bases between. Germline V gene sequence: CDR1 SGHTA, CDR2 FQGNSA. The CDR3 spans 12 residues. The CDR3 region is CASSHYGDTQYF. For the CDR3, the DNA is TGTGCCAGCAGCCACTACGGTGATACGCAGTATTTT.

V usage is TRBV9 and J usage is TRBJ2-3; D uncertain. Germline V gene lookup returns CDR1 SGDLS and CDR2 YYNGEE. The V and J ends lost 1 base and 0 bases respectively, with 6 bases between them. This CDR3 contains 14 residues. CDR3 nucleotides: TGTGCCAGCAGCGTACAACCTAGCACAGATACGCAGTATTTT. This sequence encodes CASSVQPSTDTQYF.

The sample holds a few counts of this clonotype. J is TRBJ2-7 and V is TRBV2; D uncertain. Germline assignment: CDR1 SNHLY and CDR2 FYNNEI. The CDR3 extends over 12 amino acids. Trimming left V 6 bases short and J 6 bases short, with 12 bases between. The CDR3 is CASRVVRLEQYF. DNA for the CDR3: TGTGCCAGCAGGGTGGTCAGGCTCGAGCAGTACTTC.

V is TRBV29-1 and J is TRBJ1-1; maybe TRBD1 (5 bases). V gave up 7 bases and J gave up 1 base, with 13 bases separating them. This CDR3 contains 13 residues. From germline, CDR1 is SQVTM and CDR2 ANQGSEA. The DNA of the CDR3 is TGCAGCGGCCAGGGTTTGTGGAACACTGAAGCTTTCTTT. It yields the protein CSGQGLWNTEAFF.

V usage is TRBV29-1 and J usage is TRBJ2-7, with 9 bases aligning to TRBD1. The CDR3 consists of 14 residues. The V segment lost 2 bases and the J segment 3 bases; nucleotides outside the gene matches: 5. CDR1 and CDR2 from the germline V gene are SQVTM and ANQGSEA. CDR3 bases: TGCAGCGTTGAAACCGGGACAGGGAACTACGAGCAGTACTTC. This codes for CSVETGTGNYEQYF.

This sequence joins TRBV5-1 and TRBJ1-1; TRBD1 aligns across 9 bases. Trimming removed 2 bases from V and 11 bases from J; junction bases left unmatched: 4. The V gene's germline CDR1 is SGHRS and CDR2 YFSETQ. The CDR3 consists of 12 residues. The CDR3 protein is CASSFGQGYAFF. In DNA form, the CDR3 reads TGCGCCAGCAGCTTCGGACAGGGGTATGCTTTCTTT.

This clonotype has only a few counts. CDR3 residues: CAISDGAGVTGELFF. CDR3 sequence (DNA): TGTGCCATCAGTGACGGAGCGGGGGTCACCGGGGAGCTGTTTTTT. The chain couples TRBV10-3 to TRBJ2-2, with 8 bases identical to TRBD2. The CDR3 consists of 15 residues. The ends lost 3 bases at V and 4 bases at J; junction bases unmatched: 4. Per germline, CDR1 ENHRY and CDR2 SYGVKD.

This chain links TRBV7-3 with TRBJ2-3; TRBD1 might be the D (6 bases). V was trimmed by 5 bases and J by 5 bases, leaving 8 bases between them. CDR3 length: 12 residues. From germline, CDR1 is SGHTA and CDR2 FQGTGA. CDR3 sequence reads: CASSKGVDTQYF. As DNA, the CDR3 is TGTGCCAGCAGCAAGGGGGTAGATACGCAGTATTTT.

This clonotype was recorded many times. The rearrangement links TRBV12-3 or TRBV12-4 to TRBJ2-3; D might be TRBD1 (5 bases). This CDR3 has 14 amino acids. Trimming cost V 3 bases and J 8 bases, with 15 bases left between them. Written as DNA, the CDR3 is TGTGCCAGCAGTTTTTCGCAGGGCCCCGTTACGCAGTATTTT. The encoded protein is CASSFSQGPVTQYF.

V usage is TRBV6-5 and J usage is TRBJ1-6; no reliable D call. The CDR3 totals 15 residues. Trimming left V 0 bases short and J 8 bases short, with 11 bases between. The germline gives CDR1 MNHEY, CDR2 SVGAGI. The CDR3: CASSYSGNWDSPLHF. CDR3 nucleotides: TGTGCCAGCAGTTACTCGGGAAACTGGGATTCACCCCTCCACTTT.

The gene calls are TRBV4-3 and TRBJ2-5, with TRBD2 identical over 10 bases. CDR3 length: 16 residues. Losses at the gene ends were 1 base for V and 9 bases for J; bases not matched to a gene: 11. The germline V gene has CDR1 LGHNA and CDR2 YSLEER. The CDR3 DNA sequence: TGCGCCAGCAGCCAAGTTTCCTCGCCAGCGGGAGGGCCCCAGTACTTC. It encodes CASSQVSSPAGGPQYF.

This clonotype came up a few times. The rearrangement joins TRBV7-3 to TRBJ2-6; 8 bases are shared with TRBD2. After removal of 0 bases from V and 0 bases from J, the junction contained 4 bases not matched to a gene. Germline V lookup: CDR1 SGHTA, CDR2 FQGTGA. This CDR3 spans 18 amino acids. The CDR3: CASSLTSGTTSGANVLTF. The CDR3 nucleotides read TGTGCCAGCAGCTTAACTAGCGGGACTACCTCTGGGGCCAACGTCCTGACTTTC.

A few counts support this clonotype. V and J are TRBV7-9 and TRBJ1-5; 12 bases line up with TRBD1. Unmatched junction bases numbered 7, after V lost 4 bases and J lost 0 bases. The CDR3 is made up of 18 amino acids. Germline-derived CDR1 and CDR2 are SEHNR and FQNEAQ (reference sequence). CDR3 amino acids: CASSSMGQGAGSNQPQHF. The CDR3 bases are TGTGCCAGCAGCTCCATGGGACAGGGGGCCGGTAGCAATCAGCCCCAGCATTTT.

The chain links TRBV6-1 to TRBJ2-6; D gene uncertain. Trimming shortened V by 7 bases and J by 0 bases, and 7 bases separated the two germline ends. This CDR3 comprises 14 residues. Germline V gene lookup returns CDR1 MNHNS and CDR2 SASEGT. CDR3 sequence: CASIQNSGANVLTF. In DNA form, the CDR3 reads TGTGCCAGCATTCAGAACTCTGGGGCCAACGTCCTGACTTTC.

The chain has TRBV20-1 and TRBJ2-7, with unresolved D. This CDR3 spans 12 amino acids. Germline CDR1 and CDR2: DFQATT and SNEGSKA (reference sequence). Trimming took 5 bases from V and 2 from J, leaving 10 bases between them. This chain's CDR3 is CSAAPRAYEQYF. CDR3 sequence (DNA): TGCAGTGCTGCGCCCCGAGCCTACGAGCAGTACTTC.

This chain links TRBV7-9 with TRBJ1-4, with D perhaps matching TRBD1 (6 bases). The J call may be in error: the DNA end matches TRBJ2-2 better. The CDR3 is 12 residues long. Germline V gene sequence: CDR1 SEHNR, CDR2 FQNEAQ (reference sequence). Here the CDR3 reads CASSLRDRELFF. Written as DNA, the CDR3 is TGTGCCAGCAGCTTGAGGGACAGGGAGCTGTTTTTT.

This clonotype has more than one count but fewer than ten. The V call is TRBV4-3, the J call TRBJ2-7, with 10 nucleotides matching TRBD1. The CDR3 is 15 residues long. Germline V gene lookup returns CDR1 LGHNA and CDR2 YSLEER. V lost 0 bases to trimming and J lost 7 bases; unmatched junction nucleotides: 6. The CDR3 DNA is TGCGCCAGCAGCCAAGAGCCGACAGGGGGCTGGGAGCAGTACTTC. Protein sequence: CASSQEPTGGWEQYF.

The gene calls are TRBV12-3 or TRBV12-4 and TRBJ2-4, with D maybe TRBD2 (6 bases). V lost 6 bases and J 0 bases, leaving 18 bases between the germline ends. There are 17 residues in the CDR3. CDR3 residues: CASSQLMGRSAKNIQYF. The DNA for the CDR3 is TGTGCCAGCAGCCAGCTTATGGGGAGGTCAGCCAAAAACATTCAGTACTTC.

This clonotype was counted a few times. The CDR3 sequence is CASRGTSGRDGELFF. As DNA, the CDR3 is TGTGCCAGCAGAGGGACTAGCGGGAGGGACGGGGAGCTGTTTTTT. V usage is TRBV6-6 and J usage is TRBJ2-2, with 16 bases identical to TRBD2. In germline, CDR1 is MNHNY, CDR2 SVGAGI (reference sequence). V lost 6 bases to trimming and J lost 7 bases; unmatched junction nucleotides: 2. This CDR3 has 15 amino acids.

This clonotype was recorded a few times. At one boundary the junction diverges from the germline segment, which might be a read error. This rearrangement joins TRBV4-2 to TRBJ2-7, with TRBD1 matching 9 bases. Germline V gene data show CDR1 as LGHNA and CDR2 as YNFKEQ. The CDR3 contains 19 residues. CDR3 residues: CASSEDGQGSLHTAYEQYF. CDR3 DNA: TGTGCCAGCAGCGAAGACGGACAGGGGAGTCTCCACACAGCCTACGAGCAGTACTTC.

This clonotype turned up a few times. This chain uses TRBV27 with TRBJ2-3, with a possible D match to TRBD1 (5 bases). Trimming left V 6 bases short and J 2 bases short, with 12 bases between. Germline V gene data show CDR1 as MNHEY and CDR2 as SMNVEV (reference sequence). The CDR3 contains 14 residues. The CDR3 sequence is CASRGALITDTQYF. Here the CDR3 DNA reads TGTGCCAGCAGAGGGGCACTTATCACAGATACGCAGTATTTT.

This clonotype was seen a few times. The chain links TRBV19 to TRBJ2-3; TRBD1 is a possible D gene (6 bases). This CDR3 region has 12 residues. CDR1 LNHDA and CDR2 SQIVND come from the germline V gene (reference sequence). V was pared by 6 bases and J by 6 bases, with 10 bases between. The CDR3 loop reads CASSRDRDTQYF. CDR3 DNA: TGTGCCAGTAGCCGAGACAGGGATACGCAGTATTTT.

The chain recombines TRBV7-3 with TRBJ1-1; the match to TRBD1 covers 8 bases. This CDR3 contains 14 residues. J gave up 11 bases and V 4 bases, and 12 bases lay outside the gene matches. Germline values: CDR1 SGHTA, CDR2 FQGTGA. CDR3 nucleotide sequence: TGTGCCAGCAGCTCCGCCGGGACAGGTGTAAGGGCTTTCTTT. This gives the protein CASSSAGTGVRAFF.

The chain links TRBV7-6 to TRBJ2-3; D gene ambiguous. This CDR3 is built from 13 residues. The V gene lost 5 bases and the J gene lost 7 bases, with 13 bases spanning the gap. The germline CDR1 and CDR2 sequences are SGHVS and FNYEAQ. The DNA for the CDR3 is TGTGCCAGCAGCACCCAGCCAGAGAATACGCAGTATTTT. Translation gives CASSTQPENTQYF.

In this sample, this clonotype turned up many times. The rearrangement joins TRBV5-1 to TRBJ2-5; D uncertain. The CDR3 has 12 amino acids. Trimming took off 0 bases at V and 3 bases at J, with 3 bases between the two ends. Per the germline V gene, CDR1 is SGHRS and CDR2 is YFSETQ. This chain's CDR3 is CASSLGEETQYF. CDR3 nucleotides: TGCGCCAGCAGCTTGGGGGAAGAGACCCAGTACTTC.